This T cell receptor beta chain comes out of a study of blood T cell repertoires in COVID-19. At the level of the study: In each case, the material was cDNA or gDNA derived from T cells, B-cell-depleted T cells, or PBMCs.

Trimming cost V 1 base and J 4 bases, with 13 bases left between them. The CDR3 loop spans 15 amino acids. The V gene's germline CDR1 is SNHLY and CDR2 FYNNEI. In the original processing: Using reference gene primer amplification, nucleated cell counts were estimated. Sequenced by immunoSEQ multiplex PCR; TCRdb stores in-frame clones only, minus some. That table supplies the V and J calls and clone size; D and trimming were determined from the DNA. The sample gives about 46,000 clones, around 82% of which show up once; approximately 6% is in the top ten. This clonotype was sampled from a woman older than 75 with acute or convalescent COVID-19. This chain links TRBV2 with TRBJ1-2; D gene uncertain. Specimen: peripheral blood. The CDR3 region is CASSEGVLGFYGYTF. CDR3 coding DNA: TGTGCCAGCAGTGAAGGAGTTCTCGGGTTCTATGGCTACACCTTC.